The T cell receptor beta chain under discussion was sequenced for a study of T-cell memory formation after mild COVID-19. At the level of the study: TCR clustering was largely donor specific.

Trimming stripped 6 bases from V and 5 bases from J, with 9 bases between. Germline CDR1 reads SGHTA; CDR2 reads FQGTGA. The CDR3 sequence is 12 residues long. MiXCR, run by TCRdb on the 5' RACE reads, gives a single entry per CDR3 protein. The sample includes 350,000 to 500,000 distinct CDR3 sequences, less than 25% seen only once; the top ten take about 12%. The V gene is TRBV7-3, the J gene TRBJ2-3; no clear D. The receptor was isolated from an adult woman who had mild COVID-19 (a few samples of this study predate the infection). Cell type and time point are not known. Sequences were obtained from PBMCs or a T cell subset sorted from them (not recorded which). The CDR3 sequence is CASSMGGDTQYF. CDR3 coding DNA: TGTGCCAGCAGTATGGGTGGAGATACGCAGTATTTT.